The 10 T cell receptor beta chains reported below all come from one sample, sequenced in a study of shared clonotypes between healthy human individuals. Some clones are missing from TCRdb's copy, which holds only in-frame ones; the method was immunoSEQ multiplex PCR. Altogether over 2 million clones are present, over 85% being singletons, with the ten largest covering about 0.13%. Source material: naive CD4+ T cells sorted from blood. The subset: CD45RA+ positively selected. These receptors all stem from a man between 18 and 29 years old in good health.

The J gene is TRBJ1-6, the V gene TRBV19; D remains unclear. The CDR3 sequence is 15 residues long. Trimming took 8 bases from V and 0 from J, leaving 11 bases between them. Germline CDR1 LNHDA, CDR2 SQIVND (reference sequence). The CDR3 region has the DNA TGTGCCAGTTGGCGGGCTATCTCCTATAATTCACCCCTCCACTTT. This encodes CASWRAISYNSPLHF.

J is TRBJ2-5 and V is TRBV4-1; 7 nucleotides align to TRBD2. CDR1 MGHRA and CDR2 YSYEKL come from the germline V gene. CDR3 length: 17 residues. V lost 0 bases, J lost 2 bases, and 9 bases stayed unmatched. The CDR3, as DNA: TGCGCCAGCAGCCAAGATGGTGCGACGGGGGGACAAGAGACCCAGTACTTC. Encoded protein: CASSQDGATGGQETQYF.

On this clone itself: Other DNA sequences in this specimen translate into the identical CDR3. V and J are TRBV5-1 and TRBJ2-2; D remains ambiguous. This CDR3 contains 14 residues. Germline CDR1 reads SGHRS; CDR2 reads YFSETQ. Trimming left V 0 bases short and J 1 base short, with 4 bases between. CDR3 nucleotide sequence: TGCGCCAGCAGCTTGGGGGAGAACACCGGGGAGCTGTTTTTT. Amino acid sequence: CASSLGENTGELFF.

This chain joins TRBV30 and TRBJ1-1, with 11 positions matching TRBD1. The J segment lost 3 bases and the V segment lost 3 bases, leaving 18 bases of the junction unmatched. The CDR3 runs 19 residues. Germline CDR1 is GTSNPN and CDR2 is SVGIG (reference sequence). DNA of the CDR3: TGTGCCTGGAGGATCACTTACGGACAGGGGGCGTTGGGGGACACTGAAGCTTTCTTT. Its protein product is CAWRITYGQGALGDTEAFF.

The rearrangement links TRBV28 to TRBJ2-1; D is perhaps TRBD1 (6 bases). Germline values: CDR1 MDHEN, CDR2 SYDVKM. Deletions cut 6 bases from V and 0 bases from J, with 12 bases between. The CDR3 extends over 15 amino acids. CDR3 bases: TGTGCCAGCAGACGGACAGTTAACTCCTACAATGAGCAGTTCTTC. It encodes CASRRTVNSYNEQFF.

The chain joins TRBV6-5 to TRBJ2-3; D perhaps matches TRBD1 (5 bases). V was shortened by 2 bases and J by 5 bases, with 14 bases between the two germline ends. The CDR3 runs 15 residues. Germline loops: CDR1 MNHEY, CDR2 SVGAGI. CDR3 in amino acids: CASSYGTGGRDTQYF. The DNA for the CDR3 is TGTGCCAGCAGTTACGGTACAGGTGGTCGAGATACGCAGTATTTT.

This chain connects TRBV7-2 to TRBJ2-3; D not certain. Germline V lookup: CDR1 SGHTA, CDR2 FQGNSA. Trimming pared 1 base from V and 2 bases from J, leaving 7 bases between. The CDR3 is 14 residues long. This CDR3 reads CASSLVQITDTQYF. The CDR3 DNA reads TGTGCCAGCAGCTTAGTTCAGATCACAGATACGCAGTATTTT.

The chain joins TRBV7-9 to TRBJ1-1; TRBD1 matches at 8 bases. Germline lookup yields CDR1 SEHNR and CDR2 FQNEAQ (reference sequence). CDR3 length: 14 amino acids. J was trimmed by 3 bases and V by 4 bases; bases with no gene match: 4. CDR3 sequence (DNA): TGTGCCAGCAGCTGCGGACAGGGCGACACTGAAGCTTTCTTT. As protein: CASSCGQGDTEAFF.

This clone was picked up one time. The chain uses TRBV4-3 and TRBJ2-7, with 7 bases fitting TRBD1. There are 14 residues in the CDR3. Trimming at V came to 2 bases and at J to 3 bases, leaving 4 bases not matched to a gene. Per the germline V gene, CDR1 is LGHNA and CDR2 is YSLEER. The CDR3 DNA reads as TGCGCCAGCAGCCAACAGACAGGGTTCTACGAGCAGTACTTC. Translation gives CASSQQTGFYEQYF.

The chain carries TRBV19 and TRBJ2-2; D gene ambiguous. Trimming pared 5 bases from V and 0 bases from J, leaving 16 bases between. The CDR3 is 17 amino acids. CDR1 LNHDA and CDR2 SQIVND come from the germline V gene (reference sequence). The chain's CDR3 is CASSASWGLANTGELFF. In DNA, the CDR3 is TGTGCCAGTAGTGCCAGCTGGGGATTAGCGAACACCGGGGAGCTGTTTTTT.